Following are 8 T cell receptor beta chains from one sample sequenced in a study of shared clonotypes between healthy human individuals. Here immunoSEQ multiplex PCR was the method, and the copy in TCRdb shows in-frame clones only, minus some. The sample has roughly 1.5 million clones, about 98% seen once; the top ten hold approximately 0.44%. Sample: naive CD4+ T cells sorted from blood. Subset here: CD45RA+ positively selected. These receptors all come from a man aged 25 to 40 in good health.

This clone was seen only once. V gene TRBV7-2 combines with J gene TRBJ1-3; D may be TRBD1 (6 bases). Germline CDR1 and CDR2: SGHTA and FQGNSA. V was shortened by 5 bases and J by 0 bases, with 20 bases between the two germline ends. The CDR3 totals 18 residues. This CDR3 is CASSPLGHLPFSGNTIYF. The CDR3 DNA reads as TGTGCCAGCAGCCCATTGGGACATCTCCCCTTCTCTGGAAACACCATATATTTT.

For this clone: Other DNA variants within this sample encode the same CDR3. This rearrangement joins TRBV29-1 to TRBJ2-5; TRBD1 matches 8 bases. The germline gives CDR1 SQVTM, CDR2 ANQGSEA. The ends lost 6 bases at V and 4 bases at J; junction bases unmatched: 7. This CDR3 has 13 residues. CDR3 residues: CSVGQGVGETQYF. CDR3 bases: TGCAGCGTCGGACAGGGTGTGGGAGAGACCCAGTACTTC.

V and J are TRBV10-3 and TRBJ2-1; D remains ambiguous. The CDR3 spans 13 residues. Trimming left V 6 bases short and J 6 bases short, with 12 bases between. CDR1 and CDR2 from the germline V gene are ENHRY and SYGVKD. The CDR3 reads CAIRLDTGNEQFF. For the CDR3, the DNA is TGTGCCATCAGGTTAGATACGGGCAATGAGCAGTTCTTC.

This chain joins TRBV11-3 and TRBJ2-7, with D possibly TRBD1 on 5 matching bases. The V and J ends lost 10 bases and 1 base respectively, with 20 bases between them. This CDR3 spans 15 amino acids. Germline V gene lookup returns CDR1 SGHNT and CDR2 YENEEA. The CDR3 loop is CANPRVFDWSYEQYF. Here the CDR3 DNA reads TGTGCCAACCCCAGGGTTTTCGACTGGTCCTACGAGCAGTACTTC.

The chain links TRBV2 to TRBJ2-7, with D perhaps assigned TRBD1 or TRBD2 (5 bases each). Germline V gives CDR1 SNHLY, CDR2 FYNNEI. CDR3 length equals 13 residues. The V and J ends lost 2 bases and 6 bases respectively, with 11 bases between them. CDR3 loop: CASSEMVGTEQYF. CDR3 coding DNA: TGTGCCAGCAGTGAAATGGTCGGGACCGAGCAGTACTTC.

This clone was detected once. The gene calls are TRBV19 and TRBJ1-4; D unclear. V dropped 3 bases and J dropped 5 bases, with 10 bases sitting between them. Germline loops: CDR1 LNHDA, CDR2 SQIVND (reference sequence). The CDR3 runs 14 residues. The CDR3 sequence: CASSIGRVNEKLFF. Written as DNA, the CDR3 is TGTGCCAGTAGTATTGGGCGGGTGAATGAAAAACTGTTTTTT.

A note on this clone: The same CDR3 is also encoded by other DNA sequences in this sample. The chain links TRBV5-1 to TRBJ2-3; no reliable D call. The CDR3 runs 14 residues. Germline assignment: CDR1 SGHRS and CDR2 YFSETQ. Trimming left V 1 base short and J 0 bases short, with 6 bases between. CDR3 protein: CASSLHSSTDTQYF. The CDR3 bases are TGCGCCAGCAGCTTGCACTCTAGCACAGATACGCAGTATTTT.

This sequence joins TRBV5-1 and TRBJ2-2; D is possibly TRBD2 (5 bases). Germline CDR1 SGHRS, CDR2 YFSETQ. V lost 2 bases, J lost 4 bases, and 12 bases lay in between. The CDR3 has 15 residues. The DNA for the CDR3 is TGCGCCAGCAGCTTACCCACTACTAGCACCGGGGAGCTGTTTTTT. Translating it yields CASSLPTTSTGELFF.